Reported below is one T cell receptor (beta chain). Its specificity is not known. The data were taken from a study of beta chain features in type 1 diabetes. Points from the study as a whole: The study found moderately but significantly shorter TCRB CDR3s in all four CD4+ subsets of Type 1 diabetes patients.

Germline CDR1 is MDHEN and CDR2 is SYDVKM. Trimming stripped 5 bases from V and 2 bases from J, with 8 bases between. CDR3 length: 13 residues. Isolated RNA was reverse transcribed in full, so expressed TCRB transcripts were sequenced. The assay was immunoSEQ multiplex PCR, and TCRdb's table has in-frame clones only and misses some. The profile shows about 340,000 clones, roughly 14% of them singletons. J is TRBJ2-3 and V is TRBV28; the D is unclear. The TCR originated in a woman younger than 30 with type 1 diabetes. Sequenced: naive CD4+ T cells from blood. CDR3 in amino acids: CASSVAPTDTQYF. The CDR3 DNA reads TGTGCCAGCAGTGTAGCCCCCACAGATACGCAGTATTTT.